These 3 T cell receptor beta chains were all obtained from the same sample, sequenced in a study of cytomegalovirus exposure and HLA in healthy donors. The primer mix had 60 Vbeta and 13 Jbeta primers. Data came from immunoSEQ multiplex PCR; TCRdb stores just in-frame clones and leaves some out. This table has about 98,000 clones, 60% to 85% appearing once. The sample was PBMCs. These receptors were taken from a man aged 55-75 years in good health and CMV-seropositive.

The chain couples TRBV7-8 to TRBJ2-4, with 12 positions matching TRBD2. The V segment lost 5 bases and the J segment 5 bases; nucleotides outside the gene matches: 7. Germline-derived CDR1 and CDR2 are SGHVS and FQNEAQ. CDR3 size: 16 residues. CDR3 in DNA: TGTGCCAGCAGCACACTAGCGGGGGGCTTTGAAAACATTCAGTACTTC. Translation gives CASSTLAGGFENIQYF.

Only a few counts were recorded for this clone. Written as DNA, the CDR3 is TGTGCCAGCCCCCCTCCCTACGAGCAGTACTTC. This gives the protein CASPPPYEQYF. The chain employs TRBV28 and TRBJ2-5; no reliable D call. The DNA matches TRBJ2-7 better at its end, which makes the J call doubtful. Germline values: CDR1 MDHEN, CDR2 SYDVKM. The CDR3 extends over 11 amino acids.

V usage is TRBV19 and J usage is TRBJ1-4; 9 bases agree with TRBD1. The J segment lost 5 bases and the V segment lost 4 bases, leaving 8 bases of the junction unmatched. The germline V gene encodes CDR1 LNHDA and CDR2 SQIVND (reference sequence). There are 16 residues in the CDR3. The CDR3 loop is CASSKLGQGRNEKLFF. The CDR3 DNA sequence: TGTGCCAGTAGTAAACTGGGACAGGGAAGGAATGAAAAACTGTTTTTT.